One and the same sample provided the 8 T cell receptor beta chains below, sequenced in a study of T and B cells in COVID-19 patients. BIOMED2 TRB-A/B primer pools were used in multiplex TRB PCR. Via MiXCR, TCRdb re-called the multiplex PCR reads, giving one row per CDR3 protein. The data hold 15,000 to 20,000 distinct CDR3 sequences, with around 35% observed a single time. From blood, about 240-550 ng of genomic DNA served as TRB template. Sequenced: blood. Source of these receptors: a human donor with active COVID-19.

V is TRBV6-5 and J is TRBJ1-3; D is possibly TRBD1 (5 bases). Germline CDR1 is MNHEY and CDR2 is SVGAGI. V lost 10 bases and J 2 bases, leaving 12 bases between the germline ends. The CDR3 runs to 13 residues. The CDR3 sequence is CAISSGTGNTIYF. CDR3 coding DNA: TGTGCCATCAGCTCAGGGACTGGAAACACCATATATTTT.

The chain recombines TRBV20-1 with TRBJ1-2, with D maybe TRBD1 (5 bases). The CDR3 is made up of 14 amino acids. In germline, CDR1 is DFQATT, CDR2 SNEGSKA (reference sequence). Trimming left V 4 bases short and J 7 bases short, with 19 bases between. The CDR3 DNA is TGCAGTGCTATCCGGGAGGGGCGGGTCAGTGGCTACACCTTC. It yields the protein CSAIREGRVSGYTF.

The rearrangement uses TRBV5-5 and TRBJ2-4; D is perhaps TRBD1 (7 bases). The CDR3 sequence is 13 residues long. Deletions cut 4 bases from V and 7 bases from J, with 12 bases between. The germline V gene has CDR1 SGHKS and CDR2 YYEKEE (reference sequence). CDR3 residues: CASSGGTENIQYF. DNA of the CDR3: TGTGCCAGCAGCGGGGGGACAGAGAACATTCAGTACTTC.

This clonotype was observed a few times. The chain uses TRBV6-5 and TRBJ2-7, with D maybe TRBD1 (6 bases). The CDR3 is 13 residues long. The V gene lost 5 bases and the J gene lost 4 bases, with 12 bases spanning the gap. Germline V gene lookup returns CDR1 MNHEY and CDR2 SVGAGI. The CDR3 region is CASSDRGQYEQYV. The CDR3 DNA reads TGTGCCAGCAGTGACCGGGGACAATACGAGCAGTACGTC.

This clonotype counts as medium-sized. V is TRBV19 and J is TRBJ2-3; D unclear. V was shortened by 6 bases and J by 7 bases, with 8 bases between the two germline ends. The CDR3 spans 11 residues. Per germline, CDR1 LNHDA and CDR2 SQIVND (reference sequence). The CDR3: CASRISNTQYF. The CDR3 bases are TGTGCCAGTAGGATATCCAATACGCAGTATTTT.

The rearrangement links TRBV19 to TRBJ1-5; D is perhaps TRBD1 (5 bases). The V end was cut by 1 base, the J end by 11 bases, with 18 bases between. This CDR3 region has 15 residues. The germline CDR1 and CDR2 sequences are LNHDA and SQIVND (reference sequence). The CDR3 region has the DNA TGTGCCAGTAGTATAGGCGCTGCGGGGCCGGAGGCCCAGCATTTT. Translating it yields CASSIGAAGPEAQHF.

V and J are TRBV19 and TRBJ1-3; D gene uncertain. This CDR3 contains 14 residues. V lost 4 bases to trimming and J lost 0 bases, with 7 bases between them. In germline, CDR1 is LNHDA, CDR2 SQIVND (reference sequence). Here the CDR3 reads CASSNSFSGNTIYF. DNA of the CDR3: TGTGCCAGTAGTAACAGCTTCTCTGGAAACACCATATATTTT.

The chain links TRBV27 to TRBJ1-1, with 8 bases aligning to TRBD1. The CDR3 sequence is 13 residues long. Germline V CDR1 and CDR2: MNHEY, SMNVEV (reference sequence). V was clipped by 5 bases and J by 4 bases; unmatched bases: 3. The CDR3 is CASSKGQGTEAFF. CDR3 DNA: TGTGCCAGCAGTAAAGGACAGGGCACTGAAGCTTTCTTT.